The subject of this entry is one T cell receptor (beta chain). This clone was recorded only once. The antigen it binds to is not known. There are no base qualities to consult, and no much larger clone falls within one base. Measured from the cysteine to the phenylalanine, the CDR3 is 13 residues long. Only the CDR3 DNA stays, 39 bases, in frame from base 1. CDR1 LNHDA and CDR2 SQIVND are derived from the germline V gene (reference sequence). The V end loses 6 bases and the J end loses 9 bases, and a stretch of 17 bases separates them. Receptor amplification or capture employed the immunoSEQ multiplex PCR assay. The multiplex PCR relied on a mix of 60 forward primers for TCR Vbeta segments and 13 reverse primers for TCR Jbeta segments. The CDR3 region of rearranged TCR beta genes was amplified from genomic DNA by a multiplex PCR assay. Amplified TCR beta libraries were sequenced as 87-base-pair reads on the Illumina HiSeq System. Processing in the source paper ran as follows. A later analysis tallied 75 million to 85 million unique TCR beta chains across the 600 to 700 repertoires, and about 10 million of those chains were shared by two or more donors. To remove PCR and sequencing errors, raw reads were error-corrected and collapsed into unique sequences using a nearest-neighbor algorithm that merged closely related sequences. Alignment of CDR3 sequences to IMGT reference sequences was used to assign V, D and J gene segments. For a sequence to be retained, a match of at least six nucleotides was required to both a V gene segment and a J gene segment. Rearrangements were called productive when the CDR3 lacked stop codons and stayed in frame with V and J; all others were non-productive. CDR3 was defined according to IMGT convention as the region running from the second conserved V-encoded cysteine to the conserved J-encoded phenylalanine. Sequences without an unambiguous match to a single V gene segment were excluded from the earlier analysis of approximately 600 of the donors. An earlier analysis of 587 of the donors called V segments functional above 56.7% productive rearrangements and segregating when the between-donor standard deviation exceeded 5%. A statistical classification framework was developed to diagnose cytomegalovirus status using the catalog of TCR beta chain sequences. A later analysis assigned V and J genes by comparing TCR nucleotide sequences with IMGT/GENE-DB human TR gene sequences. Using the TCRdist pipeline, a later analysis assigned CDR3 sequences along with most-parsimonious VDJ recombination scenarios. In a later analysis, each TCR beta chain was defined by its CDR3 amino acid sequence together with its V-gene family, and reads lacking a unique V-gene family were excluded. A later analysis removed over 500 highly shared, low-generation-probability nucleotide sequences to deal with suspected cross-contamination and a sequencing artifact. In a later analysis, a clonal expansion index was calculated for each public chain from normalized within-repertoire ranks of inferred template counts. Generation probabilities in a later analysis came from a VDJ recombination model fitted to out-of-frame rearrangements, and those results were checked against IGoR. In a later analysis, TCR-TCR, TCR-HLA and TCR-CMV co-occurrence was scored with hypergeometric tests, and a repertoire-size bias correction was applied to TCR pairs. In a later analysis, false discovery rates were estimated by permuting HLA or CMV assignments 20 times. In a later analysis, co-occurring TCRs were grouped with DBSCAN, and TCRdist sequence similarity was added when clustering was performed within HLA-allele-positive subsets. Co-occurrence clustering excluded repertoires with fewer than 30,000 or more than 120,000 public chains, plus five with anomalous nucleotide sharing. Not all clones reach the TCRdb copy of this immuneACCESS table, which keeps in-frame sequences only. Checked studies attribute under half of the gap to unresolved V genes and leave the rest unexplained. V and J calls plus clone size are reproduced from that table; the DNA served to infer D and trimming. Present in this sample are about 210,000 clones, roughly 78% of which were seen just once. About 0.45% of the sample lies in the top ten.

The sample comes from a study of cytomegalovirus exposure and HLA in healthy donors (dated by TCRdb to the late 2010s). Study-wide context: An earlier analysis of several hundred of the donors reported 250 to 300 Gb of sequence data and roughly 100 million unique TCR beta sequences from 150 million to 200 million T cells. HLA typing covered class I and class II loci at four-digit resolution. An earlier analysis of approximately 500 of the donors applied high-throughput TCR beta sequencing to assess whether each TCR beta V gene segment acted as functional or pseudogenic. A few DR-DQ haplotypes were treated as single units for association and clustering because of strong linkage in the cohort. About 280 gigabases of sequencing data and 70 million to 100 million unique TCR sequences made up an early release that covered some 640 HLA-typed donors. The study used immunosequencing to profile the T cell repertoires of more than 650 subjects and linked those repertoires to cytomegalovirus serostatus. High-throughput TCR immunosequencing, statistical association of individual TCRs with disease status, and machine learning were combined to predict cytomegalovirus infection status. The study aimed to test whether cataloging public T cell receptors could reveal signatures of past pathogen exposure. Among the roughly 400 genotyped donors, approximately 81% belonged to the genetic ancestry cluster associated with self-reported Caucasian donors. In addition to the first cohort of hundreds of subjects, a separate validation cohort of around 110 different subjects was used. Rather than using new phenotypic data, the later analysis identified candidate immune exposures from TCR beta sequences and from how often those sequences occurred across donors. Across some 400 genotyped donors of the cohort, an average of about 220,000 unique TCR beta nucleotide sequences per donor were sequenced, and approximately 17% of those sequences were non-productive. Genome-wide SNP genotypes for about 60% of the 666 donors were used in a later genetic analysis, which treated that subset as a discovery cohort. The number of donors typed differed by locus, with about 629-630 for A, B, C, DRB1 and DQB1, roughly 550 for DQA1, approximately 580 for DPA1, and around 450 for DPB1. Every repertoire in the discovery cohort had been generated on one and the same sequencing platform. Donor age, sex, ethnicity and CMV serostatus were compiled alongside the repertoire data. To study patterns of TCR occurrence, a later analysis re-analyzed previously published TCR beta repertoires from 650 to 750 donors and added high-resolution HLA genotyping.

The paper's findings and limits, for the study overall: In a later analysis, 15,000 to 20,000 TCR beta sequences were associated with specific HLA alleles at a false discovery rate of 0.05. Compared with the roughly 670-donor mean, donors in an Asian-associated ancestry cluster had fewer N-insertions in productive TCRs, according to a later genetic analysis. The study gave a list of under 200 TCR beta chains associated with cytomegalovirus. In a later genetic analysis, a missense DCLRE1C variant was associated with V-gene and J-gene trimming of TCR beta chains, and the association was replicated in an independent cohort. In a later analysis, TCR association rates were found to vary across HLA loci, with the most associated TCRs seen for DRB1 alleles and the fewest for HLA-C alleles. In both the original and validation cohorts, the classifier was reported to diagnose cytomegalovirus status with high specificity and sensitivity. In a later analysis, HLA-associated TCR beta chains showed more clonal expansion and lower generation probabilities than non-associated chains that were equally common. In this cohort, only TCR beta chains were sequenced, and detectable features were limited by the absence of alpha or paired-chain data. Fewer than 20 rarely observed V segments, including chromosome 9 orphons, were excluded from the earlier analysis of a few hundred of the donors because counts were too low. According to the authors, the approach could potentially be generalized to other disease states and immunological phenotypes. Most CMV-associated TCR beta chains appeared to be HLA-restricted in a later analysis, and the HLA associations seemed to be driven largely by CMV exposure. Assigning TCR associations to individual alleles was difficult when HLA alleles, especially DR and DQ, strongly co-occurred. According to a later analysis, parvovirus B19, influenza, CMV and Epstein-Barr virus appeared linked to several top co-occurrence clusters. Because the 87-base-pair reads could not distinguish some IMGT-functional V segments, including TRBV6-2 and TRBV6-3, those segments were excluded. The sequencing pipeline was judged likely to have produced a cluster of highly shared sequence variants as a technical artifact. A further reported finding was that TCR beta sequences accurately predicted the HLA-A and HLA-B alleles for most subjects in the first cohort. Three of the identified cytomegalovirus-associated TCR beta chains were confirmed in vitro to be specific for cytomegalovirus antigens. Roughly uniform sequencing depth across donors was assumed in presence/absence analyses, although this assumption may not hold. An earlier analysis of approximately 590 of the donors showed that most TCR beta V segments appeared in productive rearrangements either about 87% or about 30% of the time, which broadly matched IMGT annotations. Because some donors lacked HLA typing at each locus, the association tests relied only on the typed subset. The only immune exposure information available for the cohort was CMV serostatus. Correlated functional status among segregating V segments might be attributable to linkage disequilibrium, but an unknown experimental factor could not be ruled out. Most TCR sequences were seen in very few donors, while some public TCRs were found in many individuals.

The cohort consisted of some 730 healthy bone marrow donors. Cohort members were all nominally healthy when sampled, although unrecorded immune exposures were likely present. The donor was CMV seronegative and was included in the group of 352 seronegative cohort members. Every donor gave a peripheral blood sample, and the peripheral blood mononuclear cells from that sample were used for TCR beta sequencing. The Qiagen DNeasy Blood Extraction Kit was used to extract genomic DNA from the blood cell samples. In this chain, TRBV19 is recombined with TRBJ1-1; the D gene is perhaps TRBD1, on 6 matching bases. This TCR came from a boy between 10 and 17 years old in good health and CMV-seronegative. Sequencing input: PBMCs. CDR3 sequence: CASSLLGAGKAFF. The nucleotide sequence reads as follows: TGTGCCAGTAGCCTTTTGGGGGCAGGCAAAGCTTTCTTT.